This T cell receptor beta chain was identified during a study of T cell responses to AZD1222 COVID-19 vaccine. Whole-study findings and limits: Only 5 to 7 AZD1222 recipients were seropositive at baseline. Distributed over spike, vaccine-associated CD4 TCRs predominated at 160-218 and 743-854. Clonal diversity was possibly underestimated, and white British individuals and females predominated among donors.

Sequencing was performed with immunoSEQ multiplex PCR; in TCRdb, only in-frame clones are kept and a portion is missing. This sample has about 120,000 clones, with approximately 90% found just once. On this clone itself: Its antigen remains unidentified.

Germline CDR1 is LNHDA and CDR2 is SQIVND (reference sequence). The length of the CDR3 is 14 residues. V was pared by 5 bases and J by 2 bases, with 4 bases of the junction left unmatched. This clonotype originated in an adult who received the AZD1222 COVID-19 vaccine. The material was peripheral blood, obtained 28 days after the second AZD1222 dose. The genes are TRBV19 and TRBJ2-5; 8 bases line up with TRBD2. The CDR3 protein is CASSFQRGQETQYF. In DNA, the CDR3 is TGTGCCAGTAGTTTTCAGCGGGGGCAAGAGACCCAGTACTTC.